The clone carrying this T cell receptor (beta chain) was recorded a few times. Its matching antigen is unknown. V was trimmed by 5 bases and J by 5 bases, leaving 14 bases between them. CDR1 is PRHDT, CDR2 FYEKMQ, per germline (reference sequence). CDR3 length equals 14 residues. This sample was taken from a study of regulatory T cells in long-lasting Graves disease. Whole-study results and caveats: Between persistent patients, fewer than 3,500 public clonotypes were shared, exceeding the roughly 920 shared between new patients.

As to time point: newly diagnosed GD, antithyroid drugs for less than 3 months. The TCR library was made from RNA that had been extracted from PBMCs in TRIzol. Both iRepertoire HTBI primers and Arm-PCR of CDR3 regions were used to build the TCR beta libraries. Authors' processing steps: Across all samples, just over 60 TRBV segments and 15 or so TRBJ segments were identified. TCRdb processed the multiplex PCR reads anew with MiXCR; each CDR3 protein has one entry. The V and J calls come from TCRdb's annotation, not from the publication. The data show 520,000 or so distinct CDR3 sequences, about 12% seen once. Separately, the same data were catalogued under a study of T cells in Graves' hyperthyroidism and ophthalmopathy. That study reports: The HTBI primer set was used in a first-round RT-PCR of the TCR CDR3.

The source is a woman in her twenties or thirties with Graves disease. The gene calls are TRBV13 and TRBJ2-3, with TRBD1 as a possible D gene (6 bases). This specimen was peripheral blood mononuclear cells (PBMCs), taken at new diagnosis, from a patient treated with antithyroid drugs. For the CDR3, the DNA is TGTGCCAGCAGCGCATCAGGGGAAGGAGATACGCAGTATTTT. Translated, it gives CASSASGEGDTQYF.